This T cell receptor (beta chain) derives from a study of cytomegalovirus exposure and HLA in healthy donors. On the study more broadly: HLA-typed donors were the source of around 85 million unique TCRs held in an early data release. General study results and limits: A missense DCLRE1C variant was associated with V- and J-gene trimming of TCR beta chains in a later analysis, and an independent cohort replicated the association. Prior analysis indicated that the majority of TCR beta V segments exhibited productivity approximately 87% or approximately 30% of the time. In a later analysis, at a false discovery rate of 0.05, approximately 16,000 TCR beta sequences matched HLA alleles.

The CDR3 runs 16 residues. Trimming at V came to 2 bases and at J to 7 bases, leaving 10 bases not matched to a gene. Germline V gives CDR1 SGHTA, CDR2 FQGNSA. Primers included in the PCR were 60 Vbeta and 13 Jbeta primers. Measured with immunoSEQ multiplex PCR; TCRdb has only the in-frame clones, and not every one. The data show about 160,000 clones, more than 75% seen once. A remark on this clone: Its antigen is still unknown.

Sequenced sample: PBMCs. The TCR comes from a male donor in good health and CMV-seronegative. The chain combines TRBV7-2 with TRBJ2-2; 7 nucleotides line up with TRBD1. In DNA, the CDR3 is TGTGCCAGCAGCTTACGTCCCCCAGGGGGTGGCGGGGAGCTGTTTTTT. Its translation is CASSLRPPGGGGELFF.